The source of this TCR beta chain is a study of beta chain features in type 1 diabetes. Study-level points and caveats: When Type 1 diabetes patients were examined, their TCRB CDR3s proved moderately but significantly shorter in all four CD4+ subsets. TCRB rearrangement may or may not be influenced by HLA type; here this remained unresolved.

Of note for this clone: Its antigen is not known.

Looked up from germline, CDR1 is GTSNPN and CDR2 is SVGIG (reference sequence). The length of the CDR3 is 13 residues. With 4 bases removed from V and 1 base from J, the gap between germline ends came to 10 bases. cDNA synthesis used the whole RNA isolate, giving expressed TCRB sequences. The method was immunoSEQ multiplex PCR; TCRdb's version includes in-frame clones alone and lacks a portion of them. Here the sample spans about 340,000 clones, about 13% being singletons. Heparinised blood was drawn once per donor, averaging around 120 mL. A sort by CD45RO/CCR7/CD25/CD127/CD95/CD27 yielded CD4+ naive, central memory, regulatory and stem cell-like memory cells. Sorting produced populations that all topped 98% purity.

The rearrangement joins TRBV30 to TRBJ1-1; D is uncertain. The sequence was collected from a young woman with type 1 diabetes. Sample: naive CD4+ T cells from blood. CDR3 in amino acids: CAWTRSPNTEAFF. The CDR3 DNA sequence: TGTGCCTGGACCCGGAGTCCGAACACTGAAGCTTTCTTT.